Each of the 8 T cell receptor beta chains below was sequenced from the same sample in a study of blood T cell repertoires in COVID-19. Assay: immunoSEQ multiplex PCR; the TCRdb copy retains only in-frame clones and omits some. The data show roughly 300,000 clones, about 90% seen once. Sequences were obtained from PBMCs or T cells enriched from blood (not recorded which). The receptor source for this set is a woman aged 25-40 years who had recovered from COVID-19.

V gene TRBV13 combines with J gene TRBJ2-2; the match to TRBD2 covers 8 bases. The germline V gene encodes CDR1 PRHDT and CDR2 FYEKMQ (reference sequence). The ends lost 6 bases at V and 3 bases at J; junction bases unmatched: 9. This CDR3 region has 16 residues. DNA of the CDR3: TGTGCCAGCAGTCGGGCGGCGGGGGGATACACCGGGGAGCTGTTTTTT. Protein: CASSRAAGGYTGELFF.

This clone is a singleton in its sample. The rearrangement links TRBV27 to TRBJ2-2; D may be TRBD1 (5 bases). The CDR3 totals 15 residues. V gave up 3 bases and J gave up 9 bases, with 17 bases separating them. Looked up from germline, CDR1 is MNHEY and CDR2 is SMNVEV (reference sequence). CDR3 DNA: TGTGCCAGCAGTTTTATCCCAGTATGGGGCAGGGAGCTGTTTTTT. Protein sequence: CASSFIPVWGRELFF.

This clone was counted a single time. The genes are TRBV5-8 and TRBJ2-7, with 12 nucleotides matching TRBD1. The CDR3 sequence is 15 residues long. The V gene's germline CDR1 is SGHTS and CDR2 YDEGEE. V lost 3 bases to trimming and J lost 5 bases; unmatched junction nucleotides: 6. CDR3 amino acids: CASSSPGQGAHEQYF. DNA of the CDR3: TGTGCCAGCAGCTCGCCGGGACAGGGGGCCCACGAGCAGTACTTC. The full variable domain, rest sourced from reference TRBV5-8 and TRBJ2-7, is EAGVTQSPTHLIKTRGQQATLRCSPISGHTSVYWYQQALGLGLQFLLWYDEGEERNRGNFPPRFSGRQFPNYSSELNVNALELEDSALYLCASSSPGQGAHEQYFGPGTRLTVT.

As concerns this clone: In the same sample, other DNA sequences code for this CDR3. V is TRBV24-1 and J is TRBJ2-1; D not certain. Trimming removed 4 bases at V and 0 bases at J, with 6 bases between. The CDR3 is made up of 14 amino acids. Germline CDR1 and CDR2: KGHDR and SFDVKD. As DNA, the CDR3 is TGTGCCACCAGTGACTCGAGCTCCTACAATGAGCAGTTCTTC. Residues: CATSDSSSYNEQFF.

The rearrangement uses TRBV7-9 and TRBJ2-3, with D tentatively TRBD2 (6 bases). The germline V gene encodes CDR1 SEHNR and CDR2 FQNEAQ (reference sequence). The CDR3 sequence is 13 residues long. Trimming removed 1 base from V and 4 bases from J, with 6 bases in between. The CDR3 DNA reads TGTGCCAGCAGCTTAGGGGGGGCAGATACGCAGTATTTT. Translating gives CASSLGGADTQYF.

The table lists this clone with a few counts. The CDR3 DNA reads TGTGCCAGCAGACCGGGACAGGGGGGAGGAAACACCGGGGAGCTGTTTTTT. It specifies CASRPGQGGGNTGELFF. The chain carries TRBV2 and TRBJ2-2, with 11 positions matching TRBD1. The ends lost 6 bases at V and 2 bases at J; junction bases unmatched: 8. Germline V gene data show CDR1 as SNHLY and CDR2 as FYNNEI. The CDR3 loop spans 17 amino acids.

This chain uses TRBV5-6 with TRBJ2-7, with no clear D. The CDR3 length is 14 residues. The V gene's germline CDR1 is SGHDT and CDR2 YYEEEE. The V gene lost 1 base and the J gene lost 2 bases, with 10 bases spanning the gap. In nucleotides, the CDR3 is TGTGCCAGCAGCTTGTACAGCCGACCCTACGAGCAGTACTTC. It specifies CASSLYSRPYEQYF.

The V and J genes are TRBV7-9 and TRBJ2-3; D unresolved. V was trimmed by 6 bases and J by 0 bases, leaving 7 bases between them. The CDR3 consists of 13 residues. The germline V gene encodes CDR1 SEHNR and CDR2 FQNEAQ (reference sequence). The CDR3 region is CASSPMSTDTQYF. Here the CDR3 DNA reads TGTGCCAGCAGTCCTATGAGCACAGATACGCAGTATTTT.